This TCR beta chain originates from a study of human T cells and chemical hapten exposure. Study-level background: Across samples, TCR yields varied, mostly owing to small differences in pooled library volumes. Study-wide findings and caveats: After DPC sensitization, TCRs above 1 in 1000 frequency showed no change.

In TCRdb, the RACE reads were re-called with MiXCR into one record per CDR3 protein. This sample carries approximately 44,000 distinct CDR3 sequences, roughly 4.5% of them seen once, and the ten largest clones take about 6%. CDR1 is SGHRS and CDR2 is YFSETQ in the germline V gene. V was trimmed by 2 bases and J by 5 bases, leaving 7 bases between them. There are 12 residues in the CDR3. Documented time point: healthy volunteer bleed at 2 weeks. Total RNA was extracted from unfractionated whole blood. The table lists this clonotype with many counts. What it binds is unknown. The V and J genes are TRBV5-1 and TRBJ1-1; maybe TRBD1 (6 bases). The sequenced sample was whole blood. The sequence was collected from a human donor in good health. Some clones in this sample may be carry-over from other donors' samples. Here the CDR3 reads CASSLTGTEAFF. The CDR3, as DNA: TGCGCCAGCAGCTTAACAGGGACTGAAGCTTTCTTT.